This T cell receptor (beta chain) is from a study of response to subunit inactivated influenza vaccine. Study-level findings and limits: The authors suggested that few new T cells are recruited per seasonal influenza vaccination.

Of note for this clonotype: Antigen: not known.

J gave up 2 bases and V 0 bases, and 3 bases lay outside the gene matches. Per the germline V gene, CDR1 is MNHEY and CDR2 is SVGAGI. This CDR3 contains 17 residues. TCRdb re-derived calls from the RT-PCR reads in MiXCR, one entry per CDR3 protein. The top ten hold less than 7% of the sample, which has approximately 700,000 distinct CDR3 sequences, 11% to 15% seen once. This clonotype originated in a man between 50 and 59 years old who received an inactivated influenza vaccine. This material consisted of PBMCs from blood, taken approximately 15 days before vaccination. The chain is built from TRBV6-5 and TRBJ2-3; 12 nucleotides align to TRBD2. The CDR3 DNA is TGTGCCAGCAGTTACTCGCGGACTAGCGGGGACACAGATACGCAGTATTTT. Its protein is CASSYSRTSGDTDTQYF.